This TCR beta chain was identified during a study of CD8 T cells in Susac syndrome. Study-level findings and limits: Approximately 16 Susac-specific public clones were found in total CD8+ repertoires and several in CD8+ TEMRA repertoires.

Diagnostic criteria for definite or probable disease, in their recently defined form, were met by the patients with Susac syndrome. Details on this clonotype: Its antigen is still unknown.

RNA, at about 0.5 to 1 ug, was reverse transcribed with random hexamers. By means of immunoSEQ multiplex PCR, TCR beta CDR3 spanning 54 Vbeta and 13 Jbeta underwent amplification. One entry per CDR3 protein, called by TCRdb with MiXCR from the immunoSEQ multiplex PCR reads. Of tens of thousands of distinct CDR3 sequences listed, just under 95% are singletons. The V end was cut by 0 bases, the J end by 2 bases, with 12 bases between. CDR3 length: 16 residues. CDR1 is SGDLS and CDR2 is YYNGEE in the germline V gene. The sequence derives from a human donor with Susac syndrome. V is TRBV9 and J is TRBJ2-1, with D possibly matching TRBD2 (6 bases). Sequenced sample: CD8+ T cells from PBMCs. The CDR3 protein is CASSVGISGAYNEQFF. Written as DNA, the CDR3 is TGTGCCAGCAGCGTAGGGATTAGCGGCGCCTACAATGAGCAGTTCTTC.